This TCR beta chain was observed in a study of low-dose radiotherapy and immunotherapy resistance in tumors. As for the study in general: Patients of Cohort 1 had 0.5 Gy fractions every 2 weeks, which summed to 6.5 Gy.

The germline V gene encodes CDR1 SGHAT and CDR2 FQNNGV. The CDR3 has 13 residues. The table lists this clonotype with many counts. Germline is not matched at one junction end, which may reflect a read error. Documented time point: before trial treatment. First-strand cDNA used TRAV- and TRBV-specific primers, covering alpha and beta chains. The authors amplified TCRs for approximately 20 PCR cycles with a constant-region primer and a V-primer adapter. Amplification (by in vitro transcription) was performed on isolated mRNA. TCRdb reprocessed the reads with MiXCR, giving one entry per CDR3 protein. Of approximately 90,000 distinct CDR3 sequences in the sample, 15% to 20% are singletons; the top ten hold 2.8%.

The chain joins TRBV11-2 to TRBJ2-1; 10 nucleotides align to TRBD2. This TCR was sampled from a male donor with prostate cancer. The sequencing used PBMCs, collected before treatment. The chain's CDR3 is CASSLGLAGDKLF. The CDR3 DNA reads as TGTGCCAGCAGCTTAGGTCTAGCGGGGGATAAGCTCTTC.